The 18 T cell receptor beta chains presented below share a single source sample, sequenced in a study of T cell responses to AZD1222 COVID-19 vaccine. Profiling relied on immunoSEQ multiplex PCR, and the TCRdb table lists in-frame clones only, not all of them. The top ten clones hold 1.4% to 1.5% of a sample with about 130,000 clones, around 87% of them seen once. Here the sequenced sample was peripheral blood, taken on day 0 of AZD1222 vaccination. All receptors come from an adult in good health.

CDR3 coding DNA: TGTGCCAGCAGCTTAGTGACAGGGGGGGATGAAAAACTGTTTTTT. This codes for CASSLVTGGDEKLFF. The chain employs TRBV11-2 and TRBJ1-4; 9 bases agree with TRBD1. V was clipped by 1 base and J by 6 bases; unmatched bases: 3. This CDR3 is 15 amino acids long. Germline V gene sequence: CDR1 SGHAT, CDR2 FQNNGV.

The chain has TRBV19 and TRBJ1-2, with D hard to call. Looked up from germline, CDR1 is LNHDA and CDR2 is SQIVND (reference sequence). The CDR3 totals 12 residues. V lost 4 bases and J 5 bases, leaving 8 bases between the germline ends. DNA for the CDR3: TGTGCCAGTAGTAACCCCCCGTATGGCTACACCTTC. Encoded protein: CASSNPPYGYTF.

The rearrangement links TRBV7-2 to TRBJ1-2; a possible D gene is TRBD1 (5 bases). Germline V gives CDR1 SGHTA, CDR2 FQGNSA. The ends were cut back, 1 base at V and 4 bases at J, with 7 bases in the middle. The CDR3 extends over 13 amino acids. The CDR3 region is CASSLEQVYGYTF. The CDR3 DNA reads as TGTGCCAGCAGCTTAGAACAGGTCTATGGCTACACCTTC.

The gene calls are TRBV19 and TRBJ2-2, with 14 bases that match TRBD2. The CDR3 consists of 17 residues. Germline V CDR1 and CDR2: LNHDA, SQIVND (reference sequence). V shed 7 bases and J 4 bases; nucleotides not matched to a gene: 8. Written as DNA, the CDR3 is TGTGCCAGTACTCGACTAGCGGGGGGGCCGGTCACCGGGGAGCTGTTTTTT. Translated: CASTRLAGGPVTGELFF.

This clone has more than one count but fewer than ten. The chain uses TRBV10-3 and TRBJ2-7; D gene unclear. The V end was cut by 8 bases, the J end by 2 bases, with 10 bases between. The germline V gene has CDR1 ENHRY and CDR2 SYGVKD. The CDR3 covers 12 residues. The CDR3 protein is CAISSFPYEQYF. For the CDR3, the DNA is TGTGCCATCTCCAGCTTTCCCTACGAGCAGTACTTC.

This clone was detected a few times. The CDR3 region is CASSPWDGNPIQYF. CDR3 bases: TGTGCCAGCAGCCCCTGGGACGGAAACCCCATTCAGTACTTC. The gene calls are TRBV7-2 and TRBJ2-4; D possibly matches TRBD1 or TRBD2 (5 bases each). The CDR3 is 14 amino acids. V lost 5 bases, J lost 9 bases, and 17 bases lay in between. Germline V gene data show CDR1 as SGHTA and CDR2 as FQGNSA.

This chain links TRBV3-1 (or the pseudogene TRBV3-2) with TRBJ2-4, with unresolved D. The V end was cut by 6 bases, the J end by 0 bases, with 12 bases between. Germline CDR1 reads LGHDT; CDR2 reads YNNKEL (reference sequence). CDR3 length equals 15 residues. The CDR3 loop is CASSLMSTAKNIQYF. CDR3 in DNA: TGTGCCAGCAGTTTGATGTCAACAGCCAAAAACATTCAGTACTTC.

This chain links TRBV28 with TRBJ1-2; D possibly corresponds to TRBD1 (5 bases). CDR1 MDHEN and CDR2 SYDVKM come from the germline V gene. The CDR3 is 12 residues long. The V end was cut by 6 bases, the J end by 4 bases, with 9 bases between. CDR3: CASRGQLYGYTF. The CDR3, as DNA: TGTGCCAGCAGGGGGCAGCTCTATGGCTACACCTTC.

The chain uses TRBV7-2 and TRBJ2-7; possible D gene TRBD2, 6 bases. This CDR3 has 15 residues. In germline, CDR1 is SGHTA, CDR2 FQGNSA. V shed 4 bases and J shed 7 bases, with 20 bases lying between them. CDR3 region: CASSSNSLALSEQYF. CDR3 in DNA: TGTGCCAGCAGCTCCAACTCCCTAGCGCTTAGTGAGCAGTACTTC.

The chain employs TRBV11-3 and TRBJ1-4, with TRBD1 as a possible D gene (5 bases). In germline, CDR1 is SGHNT, CDR2 YENEEA. The germline V and J ends were trimmed by 4 bases and 3 bases, with 6 bases remaining between them. This CDR3 is 13 amino acids long. CDR3 nucleotides: TGTGCCAGCAGCTCGGGACCTAATGAAAAACTGTTTTTT. This sequence encodes CASSSGPNEKLFF.

The J gene is TRBJ2-2, the V gene TRBV10-3; 9 bases agree with TRBD2. With V trimmed by 6 bases and J by 4 bases, 6 bases remained unmatched. From germline, CDR1 is ENHRY and CDR2 SYGVKD. The CDR3 has 15 amino acids. For the CDR3, the DNA is TGTGCCATCAGGCGGACTAGCGAGCGCACCGGGGAGCTGTTTTTT. Amino acids: CAIRRTSERTGELFF.

This chain links TRBV10-2 with TRBJ2-1; weak D call: TRBD2 (5 bases). The germline gives CDR1 WSHSY, CDR2 SAAADI. The CDR3 consists of 15 residues. V was pared by 7 bases and J by 10 bases, with 23 bases between. For the CDR3, the DNA is TGCGCCAGCAAAGTGGAACAGCAGGTTGTAGCGGAGCAGTTCTTC. Its protein is CASKVEQQVVAEQFF.

This chain joins TRBV2 and TRBJ1-5; D is uncertain. Trimming pared 7 bases from V and 1 base from J, leaving 14 bases between. Germline V gives CDR1 SNHLY, CDR2 FYNNEI. The CDR3 has 15 amino acids. The CDR3 loop reads CASIKGAGSNQPQHF. The CDR3 DNA sequence: TGTGCCAGCATAAAGGGAGCGGGAAGCAATCAGCCCCAGCATTTT.

A single count supports this clone. The chain combines TRBV30 with TRBJ2-5; 8 bases map to TRBD1. With 4 bases clipped from V and 6 bases from J, the junction kept 10 bases outside the gene matches. This CDR3 comprises 14 residues. Germline CDR1 reads GTSNPN; CDR2 reads SVGIG (reference sequence). CDR3 loop: CAWTLAGGPQTQYF. DNA for the CDR3: TGTGCCTGGACATTAGCAGGGGGCCCGCAGACCCAGTACTTC. Supplemented by reference TRBV30 and TRBJ2-5, the full variable domain reads SQTIHQWPATLVQPVGSPLSLECTVEGTSNPNLYWYRQAAGRGLQLLFYSVGIGQISSEVPQNLSASRPQDRQFILSSKKLLLSDSGFYLCAWTLAGGPQTQYFGPGTRLLVL.

The chain has TRBV7-9 and TRBJ1-1; the D gene is possibly TRBD1 (5 bases). The CDR3 runs to 12 residues. The V gene lost 2 bases and the J gene lost 8 bases, with 9 bases spanning the gap. Germline V gene lookup returns CDR1 SEHNR and CDR2 FQNEAQ (reference sequence). The CDR3 DNA follows: TGTGCCAGCAGCTTAACCAGGGTCGAAGCTTTCTTT. Translating gives CASSLTRVEAFF.

The chain combines TRBV2 with TRBJ2-7, with 11 bases matching TRBD1. The germline V gene has CDR1 SNHLY and CDR2 FYNNEI. The V gene end was trimmed by 7 bases and the J gene end by 3 bases; junction bases not matched to a gene: 8. This CDR3 is built from 15 residues. The CDR3 coding sequence is TGTGCCAGCATCAAACCGGGACAGGGGGACTACGAGCAGTACTTC. This encodes CASIKPGQGDYEQYF.

This clone was observed a few times. The chain recombines TRBV2 with TRBJ1-2, with 8 bases lining up with TRBD1. The CDR3 has 15 amino acids. Trimming removed 1 base from V and 7 bases from J; junction bases left unmatched: 8. Germline V lookup: CDR1 SNHLY, CDR2 FYNNEI. For the CDR3, the DNA is TGTGCCAGCAGTGAAGAGGGGACAGGAGTCCGTGGCTACACCTTC. Protein product: CASSEEGTGVRGYTF.

The V call is TRBV6-2 or TRBV6-3, the J call TRBJ2-3; D might be TRBD1 (5 bases). This CDR3 region has 16 residues. Trimming took 2 bases from V and 4 from J, leaving 16 bases between them. Germline V gene lookup returns CDR1 MNHEY and CDR2 SVGEGT. CDR3 DNA sequence: TGTGCCAGCAGTTACGGTGGTCCAGGGTTCGCAGATACGCAGTATTTT. Translation gives CASSYGGPGFADTQYF.